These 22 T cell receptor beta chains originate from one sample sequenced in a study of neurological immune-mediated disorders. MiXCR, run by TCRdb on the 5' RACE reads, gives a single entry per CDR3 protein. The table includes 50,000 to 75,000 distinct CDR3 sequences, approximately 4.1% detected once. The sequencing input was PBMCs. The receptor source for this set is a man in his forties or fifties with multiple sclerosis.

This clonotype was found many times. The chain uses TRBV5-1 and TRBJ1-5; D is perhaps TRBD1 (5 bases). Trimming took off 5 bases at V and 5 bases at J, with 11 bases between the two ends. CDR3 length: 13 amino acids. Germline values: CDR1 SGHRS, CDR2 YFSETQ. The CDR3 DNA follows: TGCGCCAGCAGATCGGACACCTATCAGCCCCAGCATTTT. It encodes CASRSDTYQPQHF.

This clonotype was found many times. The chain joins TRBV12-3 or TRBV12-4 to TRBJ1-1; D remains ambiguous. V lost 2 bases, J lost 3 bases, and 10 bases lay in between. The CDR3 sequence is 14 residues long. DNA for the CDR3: TGTGCCAGCAGTTTAATGTGGGTTGACACTGAAGCTTTCTTT. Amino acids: CASSLMWVDTEAFF.

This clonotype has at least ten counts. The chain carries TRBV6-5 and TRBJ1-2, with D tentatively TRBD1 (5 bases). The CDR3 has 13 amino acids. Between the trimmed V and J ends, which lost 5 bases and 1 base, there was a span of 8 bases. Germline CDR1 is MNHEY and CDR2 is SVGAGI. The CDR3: CASSKDSNYGYTF. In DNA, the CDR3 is TGTGCCAGCAGTAAAGACAGTAACTATGGCTACACCTTC.

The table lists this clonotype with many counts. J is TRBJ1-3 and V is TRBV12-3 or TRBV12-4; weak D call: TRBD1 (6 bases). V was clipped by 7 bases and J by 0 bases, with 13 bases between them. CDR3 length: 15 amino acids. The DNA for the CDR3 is TGTGCCAGCAAACTAGACAGGAGCTCTGGAAACACCATATATTTT. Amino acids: CASKLDRSSGNTIYF.

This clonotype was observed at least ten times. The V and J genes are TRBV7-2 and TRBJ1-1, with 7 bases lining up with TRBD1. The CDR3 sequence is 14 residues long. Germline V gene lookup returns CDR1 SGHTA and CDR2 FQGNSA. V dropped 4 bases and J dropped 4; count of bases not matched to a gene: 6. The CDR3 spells CASSSWDSRTEAFF. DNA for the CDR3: TGTGCCAGCAGCTCATGGGACAGTCGCACTGAAGCTTTCTTT.

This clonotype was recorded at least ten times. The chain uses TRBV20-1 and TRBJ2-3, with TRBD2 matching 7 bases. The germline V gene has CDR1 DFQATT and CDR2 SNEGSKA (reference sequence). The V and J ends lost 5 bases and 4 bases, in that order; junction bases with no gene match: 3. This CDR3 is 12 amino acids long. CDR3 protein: CSAPRGADTQYF. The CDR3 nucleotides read TGCAGTGCTCCCCGGGGGGCAGATACGCAGTATTTT.

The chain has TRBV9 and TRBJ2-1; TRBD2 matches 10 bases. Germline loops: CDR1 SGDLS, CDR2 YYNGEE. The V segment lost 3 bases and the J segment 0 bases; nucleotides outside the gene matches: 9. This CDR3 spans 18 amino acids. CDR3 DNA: TGTGCCAGCAGCGGGAGCGGGGGGGGCCACAGCTCCTACAATGAGCAGTTCTTC. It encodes CASSGSGGGHSSYNEQFF.

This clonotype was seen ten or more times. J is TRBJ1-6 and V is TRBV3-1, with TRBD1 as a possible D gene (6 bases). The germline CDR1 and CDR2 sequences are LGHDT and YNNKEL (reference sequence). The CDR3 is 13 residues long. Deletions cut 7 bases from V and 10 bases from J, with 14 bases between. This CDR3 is CASTLVGGSPLHF. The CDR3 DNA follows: TGTGCCAGCACCCTAGTTGGGGGCTCACCCCTCCACTTT.

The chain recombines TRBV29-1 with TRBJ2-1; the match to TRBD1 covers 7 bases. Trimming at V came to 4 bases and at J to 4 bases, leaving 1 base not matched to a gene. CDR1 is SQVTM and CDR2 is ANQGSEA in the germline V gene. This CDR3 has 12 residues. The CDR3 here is CSVGDSYNEQFF. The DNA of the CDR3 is TGCAGCGTTGGGGACAGTTACAATGAGCAGTTCTTC.

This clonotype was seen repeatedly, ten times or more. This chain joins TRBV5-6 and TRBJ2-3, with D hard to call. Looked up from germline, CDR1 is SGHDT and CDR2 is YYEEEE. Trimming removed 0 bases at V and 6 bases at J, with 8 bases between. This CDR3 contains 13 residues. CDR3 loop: CASSLAEVDTQYF. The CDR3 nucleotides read TGTGCCAGCAGCTTGGCCGAGGTTGATACGCAGTATTTT.

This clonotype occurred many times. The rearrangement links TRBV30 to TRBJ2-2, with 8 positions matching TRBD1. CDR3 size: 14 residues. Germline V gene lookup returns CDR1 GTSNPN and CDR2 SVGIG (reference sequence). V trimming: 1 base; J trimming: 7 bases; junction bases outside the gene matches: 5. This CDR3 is CAWSGDRGDGELFF. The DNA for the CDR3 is TGTGCCTGGAGTGGCGACAGGGGAGACGGGGAGCTGTTTTTT.

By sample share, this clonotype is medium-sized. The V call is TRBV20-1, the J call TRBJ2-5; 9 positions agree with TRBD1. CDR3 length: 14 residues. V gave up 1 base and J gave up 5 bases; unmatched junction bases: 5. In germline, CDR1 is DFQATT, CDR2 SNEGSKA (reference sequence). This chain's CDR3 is CSARAGTGLETQYF. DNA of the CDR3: TGCAGTGCTAGAGCCGGGACAGGGTTGGAGACCCAGTACTTC.

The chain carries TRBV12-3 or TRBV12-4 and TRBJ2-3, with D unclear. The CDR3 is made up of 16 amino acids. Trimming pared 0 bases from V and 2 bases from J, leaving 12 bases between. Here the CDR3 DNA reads TGTGCCAGCAGTTTAGCTGTAGGATTACCCACAGATACGCAGTATTTT. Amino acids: CASSLAVGLPTDTQYF.

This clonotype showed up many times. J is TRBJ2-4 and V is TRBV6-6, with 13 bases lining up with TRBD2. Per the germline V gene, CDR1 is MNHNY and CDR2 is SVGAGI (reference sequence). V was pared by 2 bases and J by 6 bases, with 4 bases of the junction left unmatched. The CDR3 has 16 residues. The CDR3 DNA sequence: TGTGCCAGCAGTTACCCGGGGACTAGCGGGGTAAACATTCAGTACTTC. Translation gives CASSYPGTSGVNIQYF.

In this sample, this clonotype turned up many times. CDR3 sequence (DNA): TGTGCCAGCCGAAATCTGGACACCGGGGAGCTGTTTTTT. Protein: CASRNLDTGELFF. This sequence joins TRBV25-1 and TRBJ2-2; no firm D call. The CDR3 runs 13 residues. The germline V gene encodes CDR1 MGHDK and CDR2 SYGVNS. V was trimmed by 8 bases and J by 3 bases, leaving 10 bases between them.

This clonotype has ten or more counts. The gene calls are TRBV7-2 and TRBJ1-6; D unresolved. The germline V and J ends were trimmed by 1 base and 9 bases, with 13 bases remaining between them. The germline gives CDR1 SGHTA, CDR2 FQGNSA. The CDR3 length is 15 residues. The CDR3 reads CASSLGSMRVSPLHF. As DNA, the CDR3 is TGTGCCAGCAGCTTAGGGTCTATGCGGGTTTCACCCCTCCACTTT.

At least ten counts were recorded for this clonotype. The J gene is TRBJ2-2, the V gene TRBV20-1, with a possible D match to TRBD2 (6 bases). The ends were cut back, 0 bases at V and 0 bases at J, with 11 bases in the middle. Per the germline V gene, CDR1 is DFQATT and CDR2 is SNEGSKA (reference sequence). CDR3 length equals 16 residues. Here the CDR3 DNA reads TGCAGTGCTAGAGATTGGAGGGGCTCGAACACCGGGGAGCTGTTTTTT. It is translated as CSARDWRGSNTGELFF.

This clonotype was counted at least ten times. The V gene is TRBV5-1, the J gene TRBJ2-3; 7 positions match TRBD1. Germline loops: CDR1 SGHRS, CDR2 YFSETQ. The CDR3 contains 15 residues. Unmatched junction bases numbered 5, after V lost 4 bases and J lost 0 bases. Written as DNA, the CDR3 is TGCGCCAGCAGCATTACAGGGGCTAGCACAGATACGCAGTATTTT. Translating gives CASSITGASTDTQYF.

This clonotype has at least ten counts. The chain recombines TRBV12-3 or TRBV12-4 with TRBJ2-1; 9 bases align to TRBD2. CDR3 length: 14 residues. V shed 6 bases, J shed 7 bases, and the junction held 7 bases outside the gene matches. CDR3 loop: CASRRGGPINEQFF. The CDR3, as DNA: TGTGCCAGCAGGCGGGGGGGGCCTATTAATGAGCAGTTCTTC.

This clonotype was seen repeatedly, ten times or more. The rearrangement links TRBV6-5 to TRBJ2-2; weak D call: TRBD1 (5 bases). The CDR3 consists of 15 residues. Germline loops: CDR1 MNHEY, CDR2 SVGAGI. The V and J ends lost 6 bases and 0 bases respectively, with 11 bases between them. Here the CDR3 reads CASSSGISNTGELFF. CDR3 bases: TGTGCCAGCAGCTCAGGGATCTCGAACACCGGGGAGCTGTTTTTT.

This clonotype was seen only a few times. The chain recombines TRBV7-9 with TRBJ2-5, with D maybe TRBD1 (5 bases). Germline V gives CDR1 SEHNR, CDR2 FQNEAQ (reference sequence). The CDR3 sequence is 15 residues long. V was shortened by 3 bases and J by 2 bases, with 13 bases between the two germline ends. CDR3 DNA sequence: TGTGCCAGCAGCTTTAGTGACAGCTCGCAAGAGACCCAGTACTTC. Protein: CASSFSDSSQETQYF. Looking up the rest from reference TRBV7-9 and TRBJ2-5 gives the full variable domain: DTGVSQNPRHKITKRGQNVTFRCDPISEHNRLYWYRQTLGQGPEFLTYFQNEAQLEKSRLLSDRFSAERPKGSFSTLEIQRTEQGDSAMYLCASSFSDSSQETQYFGPGTRLLVL.

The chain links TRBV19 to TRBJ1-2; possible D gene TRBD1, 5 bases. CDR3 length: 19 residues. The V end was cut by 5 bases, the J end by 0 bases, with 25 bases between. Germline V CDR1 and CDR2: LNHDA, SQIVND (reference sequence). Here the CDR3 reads CASSGPETQLGAANYGYTF. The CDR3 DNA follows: TGTGCCAGTAGTGGACCAGAGACCCAGTTAGGGGCGGCTAACTATGGCTACACCTTC.